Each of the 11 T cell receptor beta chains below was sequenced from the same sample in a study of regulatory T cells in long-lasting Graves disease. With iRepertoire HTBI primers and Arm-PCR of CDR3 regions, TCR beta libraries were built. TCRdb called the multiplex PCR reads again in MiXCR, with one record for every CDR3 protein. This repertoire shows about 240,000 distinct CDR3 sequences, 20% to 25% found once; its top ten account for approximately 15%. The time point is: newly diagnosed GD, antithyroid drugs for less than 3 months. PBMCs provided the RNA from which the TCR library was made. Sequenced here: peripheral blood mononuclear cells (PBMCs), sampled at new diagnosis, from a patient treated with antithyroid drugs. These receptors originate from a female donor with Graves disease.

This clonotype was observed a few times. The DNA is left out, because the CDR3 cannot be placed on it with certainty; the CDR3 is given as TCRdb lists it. The CDR3 is CASSLFVPGYPGSCFF. The V gene is TRBV5-1, the J gene TRBJ2-2; the D call TRBD1 from the table was never checked on the DNA. The germline gives CDR1 SGHRS, CDR2 YFSETQ. The CDR3 region is 16 residues in length, termini included.

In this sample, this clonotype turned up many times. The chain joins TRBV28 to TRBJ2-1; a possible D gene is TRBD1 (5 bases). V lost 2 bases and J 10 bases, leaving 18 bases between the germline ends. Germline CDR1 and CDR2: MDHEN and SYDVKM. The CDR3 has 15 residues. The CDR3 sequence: CASSLPPGRVREQFF. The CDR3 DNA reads TGTGCCAGCAGTTTACCCCCAGGGCGAGTGCGGGAGCAGTTCTTC. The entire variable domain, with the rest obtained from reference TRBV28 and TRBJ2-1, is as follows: DVKVTQSSRYLVKRTGEKVFLECVQDMDHENMFWYRQDPGLGLRLIYFSYDVKMKEKGDIPEGYSVSREKKERFSLILESASTNQTSMYLCASSLPPGRVREQFFGPGTRLTVL.

In DNA, the CDR3 is TGTGCCAGCAGTACCCGACCTGGGGAGCTGTTTTTT. Translation gives CASSTRPGELFF. This rearrangement joins TRBV9 to TRBJ2-2; D is unresolved. Germline V CDR1 and CDR2: SGDLS, YYNGEE. The V gene lost 5 bases and the J gene lost 8 bases, with 10 bases spanning the gap. There are 12 residues in the CDR3.

The chain's CDR3 is CASSYSLGQTEAFF. The DNA of the CDR3 is TGTGCCAGCAGTTACTCGTTGGGGCAGACTGAAGCTTTCTTT. The chain combines TRBV6-5 with TRBJ1-1; TRBD1 might be the D (5 bases). CDR3 length: 14 amino acids. Germline V gene data show CDR1 as MNHEY and CDR2 as SVGAGI. The V end was cut by 0 bases, the J end by 5 bases, with 10 bases between.

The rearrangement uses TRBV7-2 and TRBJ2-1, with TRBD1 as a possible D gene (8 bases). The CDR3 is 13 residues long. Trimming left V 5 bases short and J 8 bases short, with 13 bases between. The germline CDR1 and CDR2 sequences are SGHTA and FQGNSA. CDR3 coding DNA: TGTGCCAGCAGCCACAGGGGGGGGGATGAGCAGTTCTTC. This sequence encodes CASSHRGGDEQFF. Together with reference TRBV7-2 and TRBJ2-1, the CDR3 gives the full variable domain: GAGVSQSPSNKVTEKGKDVELRCDPISGHTALYWYRQSLGQGLEFLIYFQGNSAPDKSGLPSDRFSAERTGGSVSTLTIQRTQQEDSAVYLCASSHRGGDEQFFGPGTRLTVL.

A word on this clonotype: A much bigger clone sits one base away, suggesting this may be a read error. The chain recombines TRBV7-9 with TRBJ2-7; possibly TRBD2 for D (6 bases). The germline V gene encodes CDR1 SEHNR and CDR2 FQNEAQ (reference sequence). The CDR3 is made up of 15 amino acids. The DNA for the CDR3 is TGTGCCAGCAGCTCCCCCGGGGGAGGAGCCTACGAGCGGTACTTC. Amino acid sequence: CASSSPGGGAYERYF.

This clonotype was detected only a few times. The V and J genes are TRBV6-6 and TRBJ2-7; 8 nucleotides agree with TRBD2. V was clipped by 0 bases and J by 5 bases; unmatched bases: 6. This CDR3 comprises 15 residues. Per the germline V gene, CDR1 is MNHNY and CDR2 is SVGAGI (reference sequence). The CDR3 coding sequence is TGTGCCAGCAGTTACTCGGCGGGAGGAATCGACGAGCAGTACTTC. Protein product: CASSYSAGGIDEQYF.

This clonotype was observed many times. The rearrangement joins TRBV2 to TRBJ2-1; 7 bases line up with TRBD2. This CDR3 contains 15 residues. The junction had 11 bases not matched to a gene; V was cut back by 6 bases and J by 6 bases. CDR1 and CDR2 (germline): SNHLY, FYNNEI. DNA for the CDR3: TGTGCCAGCAGCCCCGTGAGGACTAGTTCCAATGAGCAGTTCTTC. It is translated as CASSPVRTSSNEQFF.

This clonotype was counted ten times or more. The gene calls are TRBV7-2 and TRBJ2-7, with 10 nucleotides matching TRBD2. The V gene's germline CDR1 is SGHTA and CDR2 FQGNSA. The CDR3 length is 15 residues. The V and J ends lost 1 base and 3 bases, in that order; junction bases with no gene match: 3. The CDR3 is CASSLGPSGGYEQYF. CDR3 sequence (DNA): TGTGCCAGCAGCTTAGGCCCTAGCGGGGGCTACGAGCAGTACTTC.

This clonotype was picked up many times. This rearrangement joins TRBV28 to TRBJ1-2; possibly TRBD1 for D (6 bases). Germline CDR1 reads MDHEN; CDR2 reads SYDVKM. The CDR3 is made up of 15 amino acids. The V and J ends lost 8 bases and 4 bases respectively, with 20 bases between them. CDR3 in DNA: TGTGCCAGCCGCATCCGGGACAAACCAAGCTATGGCTACACCTTC. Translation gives CASRIRDKPSYGYTF.

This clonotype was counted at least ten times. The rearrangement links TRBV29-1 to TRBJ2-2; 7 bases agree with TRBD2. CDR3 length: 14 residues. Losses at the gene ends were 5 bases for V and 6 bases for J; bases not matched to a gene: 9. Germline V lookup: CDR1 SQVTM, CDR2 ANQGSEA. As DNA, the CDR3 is TGCAGCGTTCGGACTAGTCCTACTGCCGGGGAGCTGTTTTTT. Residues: CSVRTSPTAGELFF.